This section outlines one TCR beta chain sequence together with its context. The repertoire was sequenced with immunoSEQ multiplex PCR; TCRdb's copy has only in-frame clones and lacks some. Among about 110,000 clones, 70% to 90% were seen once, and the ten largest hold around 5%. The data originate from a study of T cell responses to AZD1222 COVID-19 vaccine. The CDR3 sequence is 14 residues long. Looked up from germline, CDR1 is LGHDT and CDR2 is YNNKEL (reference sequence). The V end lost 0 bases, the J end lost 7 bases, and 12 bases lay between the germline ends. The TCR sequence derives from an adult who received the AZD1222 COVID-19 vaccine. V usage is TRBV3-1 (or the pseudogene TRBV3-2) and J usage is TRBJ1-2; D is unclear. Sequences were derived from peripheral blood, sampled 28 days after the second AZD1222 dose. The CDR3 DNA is TGTGCCAGCAGCCAAGAAATGGTTGTGGGTGGCTACACCTTC. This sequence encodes CASSQEMVVGGYTF.